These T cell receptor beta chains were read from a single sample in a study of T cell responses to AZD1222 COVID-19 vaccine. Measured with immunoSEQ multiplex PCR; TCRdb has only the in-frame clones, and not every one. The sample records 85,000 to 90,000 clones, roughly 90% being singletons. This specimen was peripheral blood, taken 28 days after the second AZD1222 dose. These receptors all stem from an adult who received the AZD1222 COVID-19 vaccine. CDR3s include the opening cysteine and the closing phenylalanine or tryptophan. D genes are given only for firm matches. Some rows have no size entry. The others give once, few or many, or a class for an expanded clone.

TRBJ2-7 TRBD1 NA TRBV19 CASSIDPGQESSYEQYF TGTGCCAGTAGTATAGATCCCGGACAGGAGAGCTCCTACGAGCAGTACTTC
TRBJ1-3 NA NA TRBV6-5 CASSYQRGGNTIYF TGTGCCAGCAGTTATCAAAGGGGTGGAAACACCATATATTTT
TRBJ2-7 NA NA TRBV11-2 CASSLDPLEQYF TGTGCCAGCAGCTTAGATCCCCTCGAGCAGTACTTC
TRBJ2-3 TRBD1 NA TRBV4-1 CASSHPETGEWSTDTQYF TGCGCCAGCAGCCATCCCGAGACAGGGGAGTGGAGCACAGATACGCAGTATTTT
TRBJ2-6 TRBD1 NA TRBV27 CASGDRAFSGANVLTF TGTGCCAGCGGGGACAGGGCCTTCTCTGGGGCCAACGTCCTGACTTTC
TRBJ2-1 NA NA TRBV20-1 CSAFFYNEQFF TGCAGTGCCTTCTTCTACAATGAGCAGTTCTTC
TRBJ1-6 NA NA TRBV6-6 CASTDRGIHSPLHF TGTGCCAGCACCGACCGAGGAATCCATTCACCCCTCCACTTT
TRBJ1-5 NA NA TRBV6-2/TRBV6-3 CASSFGGFGQPQHF TGTGCCAGCAGTTTCGGGGGGTTTGGTCAGCCCCAGCATTTT
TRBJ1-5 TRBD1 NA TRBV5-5 CASSLSDRARWSNQPQHF TGTGCCAGCAGCCTATCCGACAGGGCACGGTGGAGCAATCAGCCCCAGCATTTT
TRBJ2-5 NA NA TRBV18 CASSRNPSSQETQYF TGTGCCAGCTCACGGAACCCTAGTTCACAAGAGACCCAGTACTTC
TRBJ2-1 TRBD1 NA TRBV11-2 CASSPWGSARGSSYNEQFF TGTGCCAGCAGCCCCTGGGGGTCGGCCAGGGGGAGCTCCTACAATGAGCAGTTCTTC
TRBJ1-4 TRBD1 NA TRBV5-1 CASSPPGQGASNEKLFF TGCGCCAGCAGCCCTCCGGGACAGGGGGCCTCTAATGAAAAACTGTTTTTT
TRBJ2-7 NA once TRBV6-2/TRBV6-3 CASSSPRDTSLYEQYF TGTGCCAGCAGTTCCCCGCGGGACACATCCTTATACGAGCAGTACTTC
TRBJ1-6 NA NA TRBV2 CASSESGGGSTLGSPLHF TGTGCCAGCAGTGAAAGCGGGGGAGGTAGTACCCTCGGATCACCCCTCCACTTT
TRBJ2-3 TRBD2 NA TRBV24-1 CATSDPRGGAGGTDTQYF TGTGCCACCAGTGACCCCCGAGGCGGAGCGGGGGGCACAGATACGCAGTATTTT
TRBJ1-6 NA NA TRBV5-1 CASSLVGIGVGATYNSPLHF TGCGCCAGCAGCTTGGTCGGGATAGGGGTCGGGGCTACCTATAATTCACCCCTCCACTTT
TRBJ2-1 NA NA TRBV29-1 CSVVGGGFSSYNEQFF TGCAGCGTTGTAGGGGGGGGCTTTAGCTCCTACAATGAGCAGTTCTTC
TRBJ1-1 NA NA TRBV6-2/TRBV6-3 CASSDGSSGMRGYTEAFF TGTGCCAGCAGTGATGGGTCCTCCGGTATGAGGGGGTACACTGAAGCTTTCTTT
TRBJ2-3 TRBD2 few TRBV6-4 CASSDSTSGGGTDTQYF TGTGCCAGCAGTGACTCGACTAGCGGGGGAGGCACAGATACGCAGTATTTT
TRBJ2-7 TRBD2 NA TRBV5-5 CASSSFSGGAYEQYF TGTGCCAGCAGCTCCTTTAGCGGGGGGGCATACGAGCAGTACTTC
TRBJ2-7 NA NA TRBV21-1 CASSKIQRQGSAGEQYF TGTGCCAGCAGCAAAATTCAGAGACAGGGATCGGCGGGTGAGCAGTACTTC
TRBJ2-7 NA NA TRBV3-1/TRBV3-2 CASSQTSSYEQYF TGTGCCAGCAGCCAAACGAGCTCCTACGAGCAGTACTTC
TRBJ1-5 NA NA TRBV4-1 CASSPRGTSNQPQHF TGCGCCAGCAGCCCCCGCGGCACTAGCAATCAGCCCCAGCATTTT
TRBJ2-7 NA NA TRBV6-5 CASSYSAESYEQYF TGTGCCAGCAGTTACTCGGCAGAATCCTACGAGCAGTACTTC
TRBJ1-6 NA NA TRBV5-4 CASSLAAGYNSPLHF TGTGCCAGCAGCTTGGCGGCGGGGTATAATTCACCCCTCCACTTT
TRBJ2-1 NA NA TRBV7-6 CASSLRSAGTEYNEQFF TGTGCCAGCAGCTTACGTTCCGCCGGGACGGAATACAATGAGCAGTTCTTC
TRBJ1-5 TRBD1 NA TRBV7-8 CASSLRRDRGVRPQHF TGTGCCAGCAGCTTAAGAAGGGACAGGGGCGTCCGACCCCAGCATTTT
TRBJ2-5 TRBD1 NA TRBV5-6 CASIRTGGETQYF TGTGCCAGCATCCGGACAGGGGGGGAGACCCAGTACTTC
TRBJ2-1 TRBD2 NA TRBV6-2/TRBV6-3 CASSQGLAGPFF TGTGCCAGCAGCCAGGGACTAGCGGGGCCGTTCTTC
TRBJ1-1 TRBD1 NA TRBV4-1 CASSQQQGAGTEAFF TGCGCCAGCAGCCAACAACAGGGGGCCGGCACTGAAGCTTTCTTT
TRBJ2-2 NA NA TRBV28 CASSSLGRGTGELFF TGTGCCAGCAGTTCACTTGGCAGGGGCACCGGGGAGCTGTTTTTT
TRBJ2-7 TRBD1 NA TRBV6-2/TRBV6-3 CASSYGTGASYEQYF TGTGCCAGCAGTTACGGGACAGGGGCCTCCTACGAGCAGTACTTC
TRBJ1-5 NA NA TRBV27 CASSLGARGQPQHF TGTGCCAGCAGTTTGGGGGCCAGGGGTCAGCCCCAGCATTTT
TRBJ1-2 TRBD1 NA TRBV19 CAIRQGATNGYTF TGTGCCATTAGACAGGGGGCGACGAATGGCTACACCTTC
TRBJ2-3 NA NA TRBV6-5 CASSYSTLGAEDTQYF TGTGCCAGCAGTTACTCGACGTTGGGGGCAGAAGATACGCAGTATTTT
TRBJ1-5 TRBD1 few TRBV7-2 CASRLTGEGQPQHF TGTGCCAGCAGACTAACAGGGGAAGGTCAGCCCCAGCATTTT
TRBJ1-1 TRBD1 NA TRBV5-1 CASRAGLGGQGEAFF TGCGCCAGCAGGGCGGGGCTGGGGGGACAGGGTGAAGCTTTCTTT
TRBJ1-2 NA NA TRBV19 CASSRGDDGYTF TGTGCCAGTAGTAGGGGGGACGATGGCTACACCTTC
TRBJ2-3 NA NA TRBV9 CASSVQADPTDTQYF TGTGCCAGCAGCGTTCAAGCGGATCCGACAGATACGCAGTATTTT
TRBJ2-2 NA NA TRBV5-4 CASVTFGAGELFF TGTGCCAGCGTGACATTCGGTGCCGGGGAGCTGTTTTTT
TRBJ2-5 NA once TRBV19 CASSWTPQETQYF TGTGCCAGTAGTTGGACACCGCAAGAGACCCAGTACTTC